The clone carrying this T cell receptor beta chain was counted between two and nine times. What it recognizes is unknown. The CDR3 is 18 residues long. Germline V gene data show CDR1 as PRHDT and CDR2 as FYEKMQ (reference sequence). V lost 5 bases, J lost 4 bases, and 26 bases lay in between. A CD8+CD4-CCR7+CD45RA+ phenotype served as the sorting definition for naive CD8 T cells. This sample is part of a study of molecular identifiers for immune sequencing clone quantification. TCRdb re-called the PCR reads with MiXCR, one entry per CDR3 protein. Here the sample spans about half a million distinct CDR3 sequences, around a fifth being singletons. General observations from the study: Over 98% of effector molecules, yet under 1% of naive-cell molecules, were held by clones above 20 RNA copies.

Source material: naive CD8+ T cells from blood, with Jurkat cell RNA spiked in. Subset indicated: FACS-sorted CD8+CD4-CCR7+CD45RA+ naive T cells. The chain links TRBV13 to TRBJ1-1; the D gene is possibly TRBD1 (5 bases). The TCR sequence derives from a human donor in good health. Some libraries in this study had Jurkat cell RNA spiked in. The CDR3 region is CASSAPPAGSFGSTEAFF. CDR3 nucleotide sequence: TGTGCCAGCAGCGCCCCCCCGGCAGGGAGCTTCGGGAGCACTGAAGCTTTCTTT.